This T cell receptor beta chain originates from a study of beta chain features in type 1 diabetes (dated by TCRdb to 2016 to 2018). A note on the overall study: Patients and healthy donors did not differ in mean age, gender distribution, total cell number or subset yield. A total of 100 million to 110 million sorted cells were examined across all samples, and a strong correlation was observed between cell number per subset and RNA yield. The study compared the TCRB repertoires of sorted circulating CD4+ T cell subsets in recently diagnosed type 1 diabetes patients with those in matched healthy donors. Whereas all 28 donors provided naive and central memory subsets, regulatory and stem cell-like memory subsets were isolated from just 8 patients and roughly 8 healthy donors. General study outcomes and caveats: The naive, central memory and regulatory TCRB repertoires appeared to resemble one another more closely among patients than among healthy donors. Because cDNA was sequenced instead of genomic DNA, activated cells with high expression could be over-represented, although the groups did not differ in activation or CD3 levels. HLA sub-analyses involved small numbers of individuals, so any influence of HLA type on TCRB rearrangement remained unresolved. Shorter templates might be favored by PCR, yet because patient and control samples were amplified and corrected together, any such skew would affect both groups equally. In all four CD4+ subsets, TCRB CDR3 length was moderately but significantly shorter in type 1 diabetes patients. Patients with type 1 diabetes made fewer insertions and deleted more nucleotides at VDJ recombination sites, implying thymic rearrangement abnormalities.

Each donor gave one peripheral blood draw, averaging approximately 120 mL, which was collected into heparinised tubes. A BD FACSAria II was used to sort naive, central memory, regulatory and stem cell-like memory CD4+ T cells with a panel that included CD45RO, CCR7, CD25, CD127, CD95 and CD27. Every sorted population had a purity above 95%. PBMCs were isolated immediately by Lymphoprep density gradient centrifugation and stained directly without culture. Samples were stained and sorted in pairs, with one healthy donor and one patient per experiment, so that batch effects were minimized. Relative to germline, V is 9 bases shorter and J is 1 base shorter, with 10 bases between their ends. CDR1 and CDR2 were assigned from the germline V gene as KGHSY and FQNENV. Including cysteine and phenylalanine, the CDR3 has 13 amino acids. Kept here is only the CDR3 DNA, which spans 39 bases and is read in frame from base 1.

This clone has more than one count but fewer than ten. No antigen is known for it. There are no base qualities to consult, and no much larger clone falls within one base. All of the isolated RNA was reverse transcribed with the High Capacity cDNA Reverse Transcription Kit, so expressed TCRB transcripts were sequenced. Deep immunoSEQ sequencing was applied to naive, central memory and regulatory T cell samples, giving an average of roughly 3.5 million total reads per sample. Sorted cells were lysed in RLT buffer, and RNA was extracted using DNase-treated RNeasy Micro or Mini kits according to cell number. Each cell subset was processed separately to prevent cross-contamination, with patient and healthy donor samples processed together. The immunoSEQ multiplex PCR was used to amplify TCRB sequences from cDNA, yielding 87-bp fragments that span the CDR3 region. Sequencing of the amplicons was done on the Illumina HiSeq platform. The authors' pipeline ran thus. PCR bias was computationally corrected using synthetic template baselines, reads within Hamming distance 2 were collapsed, and singletons that could not be merged were discarded. By aligning reads against IMGT, V, D and J genes, CDR3 length, and insertions or deletions at six rearrangement sites were assigned. Within each subset, clonotype counts were normalized to the number of sorted cells before true diversity and Gini coefficients were calculated with the tcR R package. The overlap coefficient, calculated on TCRB nucleotide sequences, was used to quantify repertoire sharing. As stored in TCRdb, this immuneACCESS dataset retains in-frame rearrangements with V and J assigned. A fraction of the clones does not appear; measured against another copy, unresolved V genes explain less than half of the discrepancy, and the remainder lacks a known reason. The V and J calls and clone size were taken over from that table, and D and trimming were inferred from the DNA. Across this sample there are roughly 100,000 clones, with approximately 30% seen only once. The ten largest clones capture about 0.57% of the sample.

This chain joins TRBV16 to TRBJ1-5, with a weak D call of TRBD1 (6 bases match). Sequencing was done on a sample of central memory CD4+ T cells from blood. This TCR was recovered from a woman aged 18-29 years with type 1 diabetes. The sequence in DNA is TGTGCCAGTGGAGACAGGAGCAATCAGCCCCAGCATTTT. Its product reads: CASGDRSNQPQHF.